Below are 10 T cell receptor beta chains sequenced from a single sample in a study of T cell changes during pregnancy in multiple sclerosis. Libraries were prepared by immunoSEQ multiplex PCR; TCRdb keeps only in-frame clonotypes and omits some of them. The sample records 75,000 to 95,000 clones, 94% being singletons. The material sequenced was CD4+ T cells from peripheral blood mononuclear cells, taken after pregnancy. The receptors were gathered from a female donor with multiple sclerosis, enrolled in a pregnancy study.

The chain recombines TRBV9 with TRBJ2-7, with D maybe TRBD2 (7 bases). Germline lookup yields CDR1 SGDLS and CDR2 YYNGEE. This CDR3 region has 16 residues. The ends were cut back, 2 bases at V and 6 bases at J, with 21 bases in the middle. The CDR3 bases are TGTGCCAGCAGCGTGGGGGGGGCTAGAGGATTTGTCGAGCAGTACTTC. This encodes CASSVGGARGFVEQYF.

CDR3 nucleotides: TGTGCCAGTAGTATGAATCCGAGACTAGCGGGAGCTAGGGGCAATGAGCAGTTCTTC. Protein: CASSMNPRLAGARGNEQFF. The V call is TRBV19, the J call TRBJ2-1; the match to TRBD2 covers 12 bases. CDR1 LNHDA and CDR2 SQIVND come from the germline V gene (reference sequence). J lost 6 bases, V lost 3 bases, and 15 bases had no gene match. This CDR3 comprises 19 residues.

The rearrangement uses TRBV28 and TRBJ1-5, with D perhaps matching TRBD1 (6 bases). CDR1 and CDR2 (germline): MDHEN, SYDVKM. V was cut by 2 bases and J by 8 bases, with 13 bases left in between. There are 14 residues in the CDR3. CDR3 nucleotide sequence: TGTGCCAGCAGTTTAGGGGGCAGCCAAGAGCCCCAGCATTTT. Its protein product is CASSLGGSQEPQHF.

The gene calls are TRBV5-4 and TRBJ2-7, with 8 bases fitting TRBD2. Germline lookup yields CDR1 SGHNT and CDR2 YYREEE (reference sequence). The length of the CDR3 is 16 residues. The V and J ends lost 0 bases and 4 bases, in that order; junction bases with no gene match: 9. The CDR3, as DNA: TGTGCCAGCAGCTTGGGGGCTAGCGGGTTAAAATACGAGCAGTACTTC. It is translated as CASSLGASGLKYEQYF.

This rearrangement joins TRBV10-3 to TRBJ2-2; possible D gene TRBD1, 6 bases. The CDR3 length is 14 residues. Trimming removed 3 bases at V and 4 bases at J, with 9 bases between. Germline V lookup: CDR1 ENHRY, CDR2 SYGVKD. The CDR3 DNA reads TGTGCCATCAGTGAATTGGGGGCCACCGGGGAGCTGTTTTTT. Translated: CAISELGATGELFF.

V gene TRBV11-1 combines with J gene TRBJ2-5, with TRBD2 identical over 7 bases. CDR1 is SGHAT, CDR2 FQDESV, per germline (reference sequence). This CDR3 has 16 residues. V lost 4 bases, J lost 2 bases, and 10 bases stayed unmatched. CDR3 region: CASSSRTSPKQETQYF. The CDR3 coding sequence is TGTGCCAGCAGCTCAAGGACTAGTCCGAAACAAGAGACCCAGTACTTC.

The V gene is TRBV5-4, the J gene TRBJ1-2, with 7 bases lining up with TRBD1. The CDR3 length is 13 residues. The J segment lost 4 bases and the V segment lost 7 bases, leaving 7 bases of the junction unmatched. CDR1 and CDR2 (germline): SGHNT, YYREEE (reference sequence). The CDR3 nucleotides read TGTGCCAGCCAGGACAGGCTCGGCTATGGCTACACCTTC. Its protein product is CASQDRLGYGYTF.

CDR3 sequence (DNA): TGTGCCAGCAGTATCGGGACAGCCGAGCCGAGGCCCCAGTACTTC. Protein sequence: CASSIGTAEPRPQYF. The rearrangement uses TRBV28 and TRBJ2-5, with TRBD1 identical over 7 bases. Germline CDR1 MDHEN, CDR2 SYDVKM. CDR3 size: 15 residues. Losses at the gene ends were 5 bases for V and 9 bases for J; bases not matched to a gene: 15.

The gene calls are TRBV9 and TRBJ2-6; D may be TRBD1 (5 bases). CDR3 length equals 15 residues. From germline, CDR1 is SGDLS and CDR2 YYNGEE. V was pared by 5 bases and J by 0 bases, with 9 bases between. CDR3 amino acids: CASSIDSSGANVLTF. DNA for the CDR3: TGTGCCAGCAGTATCGACAGCTCTGGGGCCAACGTCCTGACTTTC.

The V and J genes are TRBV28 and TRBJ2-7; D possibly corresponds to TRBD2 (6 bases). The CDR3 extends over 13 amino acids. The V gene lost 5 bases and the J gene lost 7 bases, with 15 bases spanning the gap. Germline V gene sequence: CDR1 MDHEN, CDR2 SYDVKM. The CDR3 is CASSKVGLREQYF. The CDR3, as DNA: TGTGCCAGCAGTAAAGTGGGACTTAGGGAGCAGTACTTC.